The next 30 T cell receptor beta chains were all read from a single sample in a study of T cells in Graves' hyperthyroidism and ophthalmopathy. Amplified regions were TCR beta CDR3 sequences from RNA transcripts. HTBI primers were employed in a first-round RT-PCR of the TCR CDR3. TCRdb recomputed calls from the multiplex PCR reads with MiXCR, one row per CDR3 protein. The sample lists approximately 610,000 distinct CDR3 sequences, 16% occurring once. Sequenced: blood. The receptors were gathered from a woman aged 18-29 years with Graves' hyperthyroidism.

This clonotype showed up many times. The chain is built from TRBV7-9 and TRBJ2-5; D is perhaps TRBD1 (5 bases). Germline V lookup: CDR1 SEHNR, CDR2 FQNEAQ (reference sequence). Trimming stripped 0 bases from V and 5 bases from J, with 13 bases between. This CDR3 is built from 15 residues. As DNA, the CDR3 is TGTGCCAGCAGCTTAGCGACAGCCTTAAAGGAGACCCAGTACTTC. Amino acids: CASSLATALKETQYF.

The sample holds many counts of this clonotype. The chain is built from TRBV20-1 and TRBJ2-7; TRBD2 matches 13 bases. CDR1 is DFQATT and CDR2 is SNEGSKA in the germline V gene (reference sequence). The V segment lost 3 bases and the J segment 5 bases; nucleotides outside the gene matches: 4. CDR3 length: 14 residues. The CDR3 loop reads CSARTSGGLHEQYF. The CDR3 DNA is TGCAGTGCTAGGACTAGCGGGGGGTTGCACGAGCAGTACTTC.

This clonotype was seen many times. The J gene is TRBJ2-5, the V gene TRBV20-1, with 10 bases lining up with TRBD1. Per germline, CDR1 DFQATT and CDR2 SNEGSKA (reference sequence). The J segment lost 2 bases and the V segment lost 2 bases, leaving 5 bases of the junction unmatched. The CDR3 is 15 amino acids. The chain's CDR3 is CSARKPGQGQETQYF. The DNA of the CDR3 is TGCAGTGCTAGAAAGCCGGGACAGGGGCAAGAGACCCAGTACTTC.

This clonotype was seen at least ten times. This rearrangement joins TRBV30 to TRBJ1-5; 10 nucleotides agree with TRBD1. V lost 3 bases to trimming and J lost 7 bases; unmatched junction nucleotides: 6. The germline V gene encodes CDR1 GTSNPN and CDR2 SVGIG (reference sequence). The CDR3 covers 14 residues. The CDR3 sequence: CAWRTGGAYQPQHF. The CDR3 DNA is TGTGCCTGGAGGACAGGGGGCGCTTACCAGCCCCAGCATTTT.

This clonotype was detected a few times. The chain employs TRBV5-1 and TRBJ2-1, with D perhaps matching TRBD1 (6 bases). Germline CDR1 SGHRS, CDR2 YFSETQ. V was pared by 0 bases and J by 7 bases, with 14 bases between. This CDR3 has 15 residues. Written as DNA, the CDR3 is TGCGCCAGCAGCTTGGGGAACAGGGCGGTAAATGAGCAGTTCTTC. As protein: CASSLGNRAVNEQFF.

This clonotype was observed many times. The V gene is TRBV11-3, the J gene TRBJ2-3; perhaps TRBD1 as D (6 bases). The CDR3 is 14 residues long. The V gene lost 7 bases and the J gene lost 7 bases, with 18 bases spanning the gap. Germline lookup yields CDR1 SGHNT and CDR2 YENEEA. This CDR3 reads CASTVAGVENTQYF. The CDR3 DNA sequence: TGTGCCAGCACGGTAGCAGGGGTGGAGAATACGCAGTATTTT.

This chain uses TRBV7-9 with TRBJ2-2, with D possibly TRBD2 on 6 matching bases. This CDR3 is built from 15 residues. Trimming pared 5 bases from V and 4 bases from J, leaving 14 bases between. The germline V gene encodes CDR1 SEHNR and CDR2 FQNEAQ (reference sequence). CDR3 amino acids: CASSGQGGSTGELFF. CDR3 nucleotides: TGTGCCAGCAGCGGGCAGGGAGGAAGCACCGGGGAGCTGTTTTTT. Full variable domain (missing parts from reference TRBV7-9 and TRBJ2-2): DTGVSQNPRHKITKRGQNVTFRCDPISEHNRLYWYRQTLGQGPEFLTYFQNEAQLEKSRLLSDRFSAERPKGSFSTLEIQRTEQGDSAMYLCASSGQGGSTGELFFGEGSRLTVL.

This clonotype was detected ten times or more. The chain combines TRBV20-1 with TRBJ2-5; 15 bases fit TRBD2. V dropped 1 base and J dropped 4; count of bases not matched to a gene: 10. This CDR3 region has 18 residues. Germline lookup yields CDR1 DFQATT and CDR2 SNEGSKA (reference sequence). CDR3 nucleotide sequence: TGCAGTGCTAGAGCAGGGACCTGGGGACTAGCGGGAGGAGAGACCCAGTACTTC. The encoded protein is CSARAGTWGLAGGETQYF.

There are a few counts of this clonotype. The CDR3 loop is CASSRLAGGGNTQYF. Written as DNA, the CDR3 is TGTGCCAGCAGTCGACTAGCGGGAGGAGGGAATACGCAGTATTTT. The chain combines TRBV6-1 with TRBJ2-3; TRBD2 aligns across 13 bases. V shed 5 bases, J shed 7 bases, and the junction held 6 bases outside the gene matches. CDR3 length: 15 residues. CDR1 and CDR2 (germline): MNHNS, SASEGT.

The chain couples TRBV3-1 to TRBJ2-5; perhaps TRBD2 as D (7 bases). Germline V gene lookup returns CDR1 LGHDT and CDR2 YNNKEL (reference sequence). The CDR3 sequence is 15 residues long. Trimming cost V 0 bases and J 5 bases, with 13 bases left between them. The CDR3 nucleotides are TGTGCCAGCAGCCAAGAGGGGGGGGCTGGTGAGACCCAGTACTTC. It translates to CASSQEGGAGETQYF.

The rearrangement joins TRBV5-1 to TRBJ2-3, with 11 bases identical to TRBD1. The J call is in doubt because the DNA end fits TRBJ1-5 better. CDR3 length equals 15 residues. Germline V gene lookup returns CDR1 SGHRS and CDR2 YFSETQ. The chain's CDR3 is CASSLGTGGTDTQHF. The CDR3, as DNA: TGCGCCAGCAGCTTGGGGACAGGGGGCACAGATACGCAGCATTTT.

The chain employs TRBV5-1 and TRBJ2-1; 10 positions agree with TRBD2. Unmatched junction bases numbered 2, after V lost 0 bases and J lost 2 bases. This CDR3 has 16 amino acids. Germline assignment: CDR1 SGHRS and CDR2 YFSETQ. This chain's CDR3 is CASSLASGSTYNEQFF. CDR3 DNA sequence: TGCGCCAGCAGCTTGGCTAGCGGGAGTACCTACAATGAGCAGTTCTTC.

The CDR3 DNA sequence: TGTGCCAGTAGTAAATCGACTGACAGGTTGGGGGATCAGCCCCAGCATTTT. Translating it yields CASSKSTDRLGDQPQHF. The chain uses TRBV19 and TRBJ1-5, with D perhaps TRBD1 (6 bases). This CDR3 has 17 amino acids. Trimming took 4 bases from V and 5 from J, leaving 21 bases between them. CDR1 and CDR2 (germline): LNHDA, SQIVND (reference sequence).

This clonotype was found many times. This rearrangement joins TRBV28 to TRBJ1-1; D not certain. The CDR3 has 12 residues. Germline-derived CDR1 and CDR2 are MDHEN and SYDVKM. V lost 6 bases and J 5 bases, leaving 10 bases between the germline ends. CDR3 region: CASSLAPTEAFF. In nucleotides, the CDR3 is TGTGCCAGCAGCTTGGCCCCGACTGAAGCTTTCTTT.

The table lists this clonotype with a few counts. The germline gene is not matched at one end of the junction; a read error may be the cause. The chain has TRBV5-1 and TRBJ2-1, with D possibly being TRBD1 or TRBD2 (6 bases each). Germline loops: CDR1 SGHRS, CDR2 YFSETQ. The CDR3 length is 13 residues. Here the CDR3 reads CASTLGRGPEQFF. CDR3 coding DNA: TGCGCCAGCACCTTGGGCCGGGGGCCTGAGCAGTTCTTC.

This clonotype came up a few times. This chain joins TRBV7-9 and TRBJ2-1; 16 positions match TRBD2. V was pared by 6 bases and J by 2 bases, with 7 bases of the junction left unmatched. In germline, CDR1 is SEHNR, CDR2 FQNEAQ (reference sequence). The CDR3 runs 18 residues. The DNA for the CDR3 is TGTGCCAGCAGACGAGGGACTAGCGGGGGGGCTACCTACAATGAGCAGTTCTTC. It is translated as CASRRGTSGGATYNEQFF.

In this sample, this clonotype turned up many times. The chain links TRBV28 to TRBJ1-6; TRBD1 might be the D (5 bases). V was trimmed by 6 bases and J by 3 bases, leaving 12 bases between them. The CDR3 runs to 15 residues. From germline, CDR1 is MDHEN and CDR2 SYDVKM. The CDR3 bases are TGTGCCAGCAGGATATCCGGGGGCTATAATTCACCCCTCCACTTT. This codes for CASRISGGYNSPLHF.

The table lists this clonotype with many counts. The chain combines TRBV7-2 with TRBJ1-6; TRBD1 might be the D (5 bases). The germline V gene has CDR1 SGHTA and CDR2 FQGNSA. The CDR3 runs 15 residues. Trimming took off 7 bases at V and 3 bases at J, with 13 bases between the two ends. In DNA, the CDR3 is TGTGCCAGCAAACGGGACCCAAACTATAATTCACCCCTCCACTTT. Translating gives CASKRDPNYNSPLHF.

This clonotype was counted only a few times. The CDR3 loop reads CASSYSSENEQFF. The CDR3 DNA reads as TGTGCCAGCAGTTACTCATCCGAAAATGAGCAGTTCTTC. V is TRBV6-5 and J is TRBJ2-1; no firm D call. With 0 bases removed from V and 7 bases from J, the gap between germline ends came to 7 bases. Germline V lookup: CDR1 MNHEY, CDR2 SVGAGI. CDR3 length: 13 amino acids.

The gene calls are TRBV29-1 and TRBJ1-1; no clear D. The CDR3 is 13 amino acids. Trimming left V 6 bases short and J 0 bases short, with 11 bases between. CDR1 is SQVTM and CDR2 is ANQGSEA in the germline V gene. CDR3 region: CSVGIKVNTEAFF. The CDR3 bases are TGCAGCGTAGGGATCAAGGTGAACACTGAAGCTTTCTTT.

V and J are TRBV4-3 and TRBJ2-1, with 12 bases lining up with TRBD2. The germline CDR1 and CDR2 sequences are LGHNA and YSLEER. J was trimmed by 2 bases and V by 3 bases; bases with no gene match: 2. There are 16 residues in the CDR3. CDR3 bases: TGCGCCAGCAGCCAGCGGACTAGCGGGGCCTACAATGAGCAGTTCTTC. This codes for CASSQRTSGAYNEQFF.

Worth noting for this clonotype: The missing conserved phenylalanine or tryptophan at the end of this CDR3 makes a read error likely. V and J are TRBV9 and TRBJ2-2; D gene ambiguous. Per germline, CDR1 SGDLS and CDR2 YYNGEE. This CDR3 region has 14 residues. The ends were cut back, 1 base at V and 4 bases at J, with 8 bases in the middle. The CDR3 DNA is TGTGCCAGCAGCGTACCCGGCAGCACCGGGGAGCTGTTTTCT. It is translated as CASSVPGSTGELFS.

The chain recombines TRBV20-1 with TRBJ2-1; 11 nucleotides agree with TRBD2. V lost 3 bases, J lost 3 bases, and 4 bases stayed unmatched. In germline, CDR1 is DFQATT, CDR2 SNEGSKA (reference sequence). The CDR3 spans 15 residues. The CDR3 protein is CSASLSGGVYNEQFF. The CDR3 DNA reads TGCAGTGCTAGTCTTAGCGGGGGGGTCTACAATGAGCAGTTCTTC.

This clonotype came up a few times. The chain joins TRBV19 to TRBJ1-2, with D uncertain. V gave up 0 bases and J gave up 4 bases, with 12 bases separating them. The CDR3 spans 15 residues. CDR1 is LNHDA and CDR2 is SQIVND in the germline V gene (reference sequence). CDR3 bases: TGTGCCAGTAGTATAGATCGCGAGATAAGCTATGGCTACACCTTC. Its translation: CASSIDREISYGYTF.

This clonotype was seen repeatedly, ten times or more. V gene TRBV28 combines with J gene TRBJ2-7, with 9 bases identical to TRBD2. This CDR3 region has 16 residues. The germline V gene encodes CDR1 MDHEN and CDR2 SYDVKM. Unmatched junction bases numbered 14, after V lost 5 bases and J lost 6 bases. CDR3 residues: CASSTGAGGPGVEQYF. As DNA, the CDR3 is TGTGCCAGCAGTACCGGGGCGGGAGGGCCCGGAGTCGAGCAGTACTTC.

At least ten counts were recorded for this clonotype. The chain combines TRBV20-1 with TRBJ1-5; D gene unclear. Germline V gene sequence: CDR1 DFQATT, CDR2 SNEGSKA (reference sequence). The CDR3 runs to 12 residues. V was trimmed by 5 bases and J by 0 bases, leaving 5 bases between them. This chain's CDR3 is CSAARSNQPQHF. The CDR3 region has the DNA TGCAGTGCTGCCCGTAGCAATCAGCCCCAGCATTTT.

The chain has TRBV2 and TRBJ2-1, with 7 bases matching TRBD1. This CDR3 spans 17 amino acids. Germline CDR1 reads SNHLY; CDR2 reads FYNNEI. With 5 bases clipped from V and 4 bases from J, the junction kept 14 bases outside the gene matches. CDR3: CASSPDRTRSKYNEQFF. For the CDR3, the DNA is TGTGCCAGCAGTCCGGACAGGACCCGGTCGAAATACAATGAGCAGTTCTTC. Together with reference TRBV2 and TRBJ2-1, the CDR3 gives the full variable domain: EPEVTQTPSHQVTQMGQEVILRCVPISNHLYFYWYRQILGQKVEFLVSFYNNEISEKSEIFDDQFSVERPDGSNFTLKIRSTKLEDSAMYFCASSPDRTRSKYNEQFFGPGTRLTVL.

The CDR3 nucleotides are TGCGCCAGCCACCTGGGGCCTAAAAACATTCAGTACTTC. It is translated as CASHLGPKNIQYF. This sequence joins TRBV5-1 and TRBJ2-4; a weak D match, TRBD1 (5 bases). The germline V gene has CDR1 SGHRS and CDR2 YFSETQ. This CDR3 spans 13 amino acids. Trimming took off 7 bases at V and 4 bases at J, with 12 bases between the two ends.

In this sample, this clonotype turned up many times. The chain employs TRBV20-1 and TRBJ2-5, with TRBD1 as a possible D gene (7 bases). The germline gives CDR1 DFQATT, CDR2 SNEGSKA (reference sequence). The CDR3 contains 15 residues. V gave up 0 bases and J gave up 3 bases, with 14 bases separating them. This CDR3 reads CSARDGGGGKETQYF. As DNA, the CDR3 is TGCAGTGCTAGAGACGGAGGGGGCGGGAAAGAGACCCAGTACTTC.

The DNA of the CDR3 is TGTGCCAGTACCCTAAGGGGCAGGGCGAGCTCCTACAATGAGCAGTTCTTC. As protein: CASTLRGRASSYNEQFF. The chain carries TRBV19 and TRBJ2-1, with D perhaps TRBD1 (5 bases). The CDR3 runs to 17 residues. Germline V gene lookup returns CDR1 LNHDA and CDR2 SQIVND (reference sequence). Trimming took 7 bases from V and 0 from J, leaving 19 bases between them.